Included here is one T cell receptor (beta chain) sequence, with context. The source of the sample is a study of shared clonotypes between healthy human individuals. Here immunoSEQ multiplex PCR was the method, and the copy in TCRdb shows in-frame clones only, minus some. The repertoire consists of around 1,100,000 clones, with 60% to 85% occurring once and the leading ten covering 0.89%. This CDR3 has 14 residues. V was clipped by 2 bases and J by 6 bases; unmatched bases: 7. The germline V gene has CDR1 MNHEY and CDR2 SMNVEV (reference sequence). The V gene is TRBV27, the J gene TRBJ2-7; 7 bases fit TRBD2. This sequence was found in a man in his late teens or twenties in good health. Some clones in this sample may be carry-over from other donors' samples. The sequencing input was memory CD4+ T cells from PBMCs. The subset was: CD45RA-negative fraction. CDR3 nucleotides: TGTGCCAGCAGTTTAGGTAGGCCGGGGGGCGAGCAGTACTTC. Its protein product is CASSLGRPGGEQYF.